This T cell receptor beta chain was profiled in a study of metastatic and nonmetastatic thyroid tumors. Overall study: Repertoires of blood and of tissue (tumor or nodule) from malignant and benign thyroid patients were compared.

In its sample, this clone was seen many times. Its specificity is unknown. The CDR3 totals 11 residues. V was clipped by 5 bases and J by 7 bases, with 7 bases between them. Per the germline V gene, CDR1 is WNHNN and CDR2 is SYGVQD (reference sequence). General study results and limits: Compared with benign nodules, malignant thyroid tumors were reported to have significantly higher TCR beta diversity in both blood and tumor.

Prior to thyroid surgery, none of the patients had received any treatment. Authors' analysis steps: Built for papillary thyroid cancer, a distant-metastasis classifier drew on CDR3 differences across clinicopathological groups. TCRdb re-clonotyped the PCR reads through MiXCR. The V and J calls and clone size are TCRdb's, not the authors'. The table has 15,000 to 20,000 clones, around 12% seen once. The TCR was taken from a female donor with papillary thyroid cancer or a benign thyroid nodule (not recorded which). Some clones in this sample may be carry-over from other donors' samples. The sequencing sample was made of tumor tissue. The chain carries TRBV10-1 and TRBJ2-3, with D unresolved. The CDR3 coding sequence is TGCGCCAGCAGTAACCTTAATACGCAGTATTTT. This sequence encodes CASSNLNTQYF.